This T cell receptor (beta chain) originates from a study of T cell responses to AZD1222 COVID-19 vaccine (dated by TCRdb to 2020 to 2022). Study-level background: AZD1222 recipients given second doses at about 4 weeks or at about 12 weeks were pooled, since spike-specific TCR depth and breadth were not found to differ between the two schedules. Trial participants were enrolled by age into 18-55, 56-69 and 70-plus year subgroups, with roughly 160, 29 and 62 TCR-sequenced participants respectively. TCR sequencing was performed for 230 to 250 trial participants, of whom around 200 were given two doses of AZD1222 and around 26 were given two doses of MenACWY control vaccine.

The time point label on this specimen signifies: baseline before first vaccination. Vaccinee samples were obtained from the UK trials COV001 and COV002, which included a single-blind randomized controlled phase 2/3 trial of AZD1222 (ChAdOx1 nCoV-19) in healthy adults. For TCRbeta chain sequencing, PBMC samples from trial participants were taken at day 0 and at day 28 after the second dose. The CDR3 regions of human TCRbeta chains were subjected to immunosequencing. Processing in the source paper ran as follows. TCRs in the repertoires were compared against a reference library of SARS-CoV-2-specific TCRs that had been generated with the MIRA antigen-specificity platform. Breadth was defined as the fraction of unique TCRs that were SARS-CoV-2-associated, and depth was defined as the fraction of total T cells that were SARS-CoV-2-associated. Using the MIRA data, each spike-specific TCR was mapped to the spike region that the TCR reacts to and placed in a CD4 or CD8 class. Log10-transformed breadth and depth values were compared by one-way ANOVA with Sidak's multiple comparisons tests. Drawn from immuneACCESS, this table holds only the in-frame rearrangements with V and J called that TCRdb kept. Clones are partly lost; checked studies trace under half to an unresolved V gene and leave the rest unexplained. That table furnishes V, J and clone size, whereas the DNA furnished D and trimming. Counted in this sample were 130,000 to 150,000 clones; roughly nine tenths of them appeared once. Clones ranked in the top ten supply 1.6% of the sample.

Of note for this clone: The antigen it recognizes is unknown. No per-base quality is available; no much larger clone lies one base away.

Reading the germline V gene gives CDR1 SQVTM and CDR2 ANQGSEA. There are 16 amino acids in the CDR3, from cysteine to phenylalanine inclusive. Only the CDR3 portion is preserved as DNA: 48 bases, with reading frame beginning at the first base. Trimming leaves V shorter by 4 bases and J shorter by 7 bases, with the junction holding 10 bases beyond the gene matches. Overall study results and their limits: A significant rise in spike-specific TCR breadth and depth was observed after two AZD1222 doses relative to day 0 and relative to MenACWY recipients. Only five to seven AZD1222 recipients were SARS-CoV-2 seropositive at baseline, limiting conclusions about previously exposed vaccinees. Because no day 14 peak-response samples were available, the repertoires could be characterized only after the peak T cell response. The whole spike protein was spanned by vaccine-associated CD4 TCRs, and dominant responses were seen in regions 160-218 and 743-854. Reportedly, almost half of the unique spike-specific TCRs recognized epitopes lying outside the regions that are mutated in the B.1.351 and B.1.1.7 variants. The 56-69-year group was small, and its depth increase did not reach significance, likely because of low power. Participants were mostly white British, with more females than males. The authors suggested clonal diversity may have been underestimated.

Here the chain combines TRBV29-1 and TRBJ2-5, and 15 junctional nucleotides match TRBD2. This clonotype was sampled from an adult in good health. The material sequenced was peripheral blood, taken on day 0 of AZD1222 vaccination. The DNA sequence is TGCAGCGTTGCGCCCGGGACTAGCGGGAGGAGTGGGACCCAGTACTTC. Its amino acids are CSVAPGTSGRSGTQYF.